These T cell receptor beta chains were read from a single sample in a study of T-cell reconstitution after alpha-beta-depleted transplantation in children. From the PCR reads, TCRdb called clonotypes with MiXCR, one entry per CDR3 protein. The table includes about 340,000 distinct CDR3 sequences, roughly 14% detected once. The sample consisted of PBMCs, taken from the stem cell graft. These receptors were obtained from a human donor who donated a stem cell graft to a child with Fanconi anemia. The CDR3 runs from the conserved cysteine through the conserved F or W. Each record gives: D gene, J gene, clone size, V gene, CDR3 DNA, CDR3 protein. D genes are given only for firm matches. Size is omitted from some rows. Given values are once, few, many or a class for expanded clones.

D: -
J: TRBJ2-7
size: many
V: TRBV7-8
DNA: TGTGCCAGCAGTCTCGGCCCCGAGCAGTACTTC
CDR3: CASSLGPEQYF

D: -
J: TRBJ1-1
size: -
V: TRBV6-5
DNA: TGTGCCAGCAGTTACAGGCAGAAAAACACTGAAGCTTTCTTT
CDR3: CASSYRQKNTEAFF

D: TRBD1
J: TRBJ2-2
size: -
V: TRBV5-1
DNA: TGCGCCAGCAGTCCAGGGGGCAACAGAGCCGGGGAGCTGTTTTTT
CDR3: CASSPGGNRAGELFF

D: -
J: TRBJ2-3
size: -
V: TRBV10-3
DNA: TGTGCCATCACGGCCGGCACAGATACGCAGTATTTT
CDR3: CAITAGTDTQYF

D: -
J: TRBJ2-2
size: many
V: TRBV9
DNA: TGTGCCAGCAGCGTCTCGGGCACCGGGGAGCTGTTTTTT
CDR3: CASSVSGTGELFF

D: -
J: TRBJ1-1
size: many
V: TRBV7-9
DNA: TGTGCCAGCAGCGGGTACGGCGAAGCTTTCTTT
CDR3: CASSGYGEAFF

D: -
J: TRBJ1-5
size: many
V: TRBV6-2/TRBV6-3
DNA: TGTGCCAGCAGTTACTTCGATAGCAATCAGCCCCAGCATTTT
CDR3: CASSYFDSNQPQHF

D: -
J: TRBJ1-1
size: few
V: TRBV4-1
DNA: TGCGCCAGCAGCCAGGGACACCTGAACACTGAAGCTTTCTTT
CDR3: CASSQGHLNTEAFF

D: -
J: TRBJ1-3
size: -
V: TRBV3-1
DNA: TGTGCCAGCAGCCAGGGTGTGACGAGTGGAAACACCATATATTTT
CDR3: CASSQGVTSGNTIYF

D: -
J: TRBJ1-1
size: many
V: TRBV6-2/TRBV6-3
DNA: TGTGCCAGCAGTTTATGGCAGGGAGACACTGAAGCTTTCTTT
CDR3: CASSLWQGDTEAFF

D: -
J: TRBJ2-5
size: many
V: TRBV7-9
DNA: TGTGCCAGCAGCTTAGCGACAGCTCAAGAGACCCAGTACTTC
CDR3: CASSLATAQETQYF

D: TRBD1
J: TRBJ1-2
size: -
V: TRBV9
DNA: TGTGCCAGCAGCGCCATTGCCGCAGGGGGGGGCTACACCTTC
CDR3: CASSAIAAGGGYTF

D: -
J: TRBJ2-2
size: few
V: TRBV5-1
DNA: TGCGCCAGCAGCATTCAGCGGAGCACCGGGGAGCTGTTTTTT
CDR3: CASSIQRSTGELFF

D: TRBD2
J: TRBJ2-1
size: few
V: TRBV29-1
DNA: TGCAGCGTTGAGGGGACTAGCGGGAGCAGCTCCTACAATGAGCAGTTCTTC
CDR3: CSVEGTSGSSSYNEQFF

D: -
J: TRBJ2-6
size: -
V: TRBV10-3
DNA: TGTGCCATCAGTGCGGCTCCTTCCTCTGGGGCCAACGTCCTGACTTTC
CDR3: CAISAAPSSGANVLTF

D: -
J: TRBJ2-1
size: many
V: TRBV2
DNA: TGTGCCAGCAGGGATGAAACATTTGCCTACAATGAGCAGTTCTTC
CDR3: CASRDETFAYNEQFF

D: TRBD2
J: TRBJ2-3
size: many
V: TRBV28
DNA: TGTGCCAGCAGTTTGATCAGCGGGGCTGCAGGCACAGATACGCAGTATTTT
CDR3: CASSLISGAAGTDTQYF

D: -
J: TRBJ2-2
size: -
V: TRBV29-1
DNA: TGCAGCGTTGAGGTTGAAACGGGGAAGGGGGACACCGGGGAGCTGTTTTTT
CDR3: CSVEVETGKGDTGELFF

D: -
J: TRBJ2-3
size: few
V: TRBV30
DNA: TGTGCCTGGAGTGAACCAGATACGCAGTATTTT
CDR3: CAWSEPDTQYF

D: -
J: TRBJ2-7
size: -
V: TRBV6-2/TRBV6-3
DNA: TGTGCCAGCAGTTACAGTTTCGGACCCCACGAGCAGTACTTC
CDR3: CASSYSFGPHEQYF

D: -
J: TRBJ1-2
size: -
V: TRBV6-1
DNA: TGTGCCAGCAGTGATTCAGGAACCACACTCGGGGGCTACACCTTC
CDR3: CASSDSGTTLGGYTF

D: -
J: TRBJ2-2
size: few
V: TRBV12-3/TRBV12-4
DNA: TGTGCCAGCAGTCCCTTTGTGTGGGGAGCCGGAGCGGGCACCGGGGAGCTGTTTTTT
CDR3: CASSPFVWGAGAGTGELFF

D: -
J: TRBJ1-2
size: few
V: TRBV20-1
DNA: TGCAGTGCTAGAGATCCGAAGGACCATGGCTACACCTTC
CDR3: CSARDPKDHGYTF

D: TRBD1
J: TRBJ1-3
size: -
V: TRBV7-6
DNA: TGTGCCAGCAGCACCAAACAGGGGTCGCCTGGAAACACCATATATTTT
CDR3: CASSTKQGSPGNTIYF

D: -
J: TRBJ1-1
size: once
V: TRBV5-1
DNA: TGCGCCAGCGGCTTGGTGGGGGGGACTGAAGCTTTCTTT
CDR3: CASGLVGGTEAFF

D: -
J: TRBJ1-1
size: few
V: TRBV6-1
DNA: TGTGCCAGCAGCCCTTTCAAGAGGGCGCTAACTGAAGCTTTCTTT
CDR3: CASSPFKRALTEAFF

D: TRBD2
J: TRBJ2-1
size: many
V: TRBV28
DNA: TGTGCCAGCAGCCCCCCGGTCGGGAGGCGGTATAATGAGCAGTTCTTC
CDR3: CASSPPVGRRYNEQFF

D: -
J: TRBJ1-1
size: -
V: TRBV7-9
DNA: TGTGCCAGCAGCTCGAACTCCTTGACTGAAGCTTTCTTT
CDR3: CASSSNSLTEAFF

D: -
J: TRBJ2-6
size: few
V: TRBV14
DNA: TGTGCCAGCAGCCAAGATCCGGCCGGTGGCTCTGGGGCCAACGTCCTGACTTTC
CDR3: CASSQDPAGGSGANVLTF

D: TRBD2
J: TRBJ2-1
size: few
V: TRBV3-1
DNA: TGTGCCAGCAGCCAAGATTACCGACTAGCGGGGAGGGGGGAGTTCTTC
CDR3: CASSQDYRLAGRGEFF

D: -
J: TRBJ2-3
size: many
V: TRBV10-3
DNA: TGTGCCATCAGTGAGTCCCCCGGAGGGGGTATTGGGTCCGGCGCCACAGATACGCAGTATTTT
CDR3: CAISESPGGGIGSGATDTQYF

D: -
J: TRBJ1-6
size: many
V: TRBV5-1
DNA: TGCGCCAGCGCAACAGGAGATAATTCACCCCTCCACTTT
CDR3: CASATGDNSPLHF

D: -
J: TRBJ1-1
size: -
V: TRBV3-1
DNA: TGTGCCAGCAGCCAAGATGAGCAGGTGGGGACCGAGAATCTGAACACTGAAGCTTTCTTT
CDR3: CASSQDEQVGTENLNTEAFF

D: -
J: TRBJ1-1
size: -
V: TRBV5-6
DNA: TGTGCCAGCAGCTTCAGGGTAGGGGGGCGTCGCACTGAAGCTTTCTTT
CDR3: CASSFRVGGRRTEAFF

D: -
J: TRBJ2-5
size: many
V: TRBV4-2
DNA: TGTGCCAGCAGCCAAGAGATGGGGGGCATGAAGACCCAGTACTTC
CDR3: CASSQEMGGMKTQYF

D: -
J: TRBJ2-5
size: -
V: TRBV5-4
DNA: TGTGCCAGCAGCCCTTCCGCGACAGCGAAAGAGACCCAGTACTTC
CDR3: CASSPSATAKETQYF

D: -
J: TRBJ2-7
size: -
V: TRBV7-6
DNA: TGTGCCAGCAGCTTAAGCCCCTCCTACGAGCAGTACTTC
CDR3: CASSLSPSYEQYF

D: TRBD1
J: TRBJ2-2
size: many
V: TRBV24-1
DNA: TGTGCCACCAGGGACAGGGTGACCGGGGAGCTGTTTTTT
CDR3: CATRDRVTGELFF

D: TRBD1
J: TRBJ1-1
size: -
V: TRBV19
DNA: TGTGCCAGTACATACTCTCAGGGGGCAGTAGAAACTGAAGCTTTCTTT
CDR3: CASTYSQGAVETEAFF

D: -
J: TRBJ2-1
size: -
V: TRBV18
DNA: TGTGCCAGCTCACCACGGACAGATACTTACAATGAGCAGTTCTTC
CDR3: CASSPRTDTYNEQFF

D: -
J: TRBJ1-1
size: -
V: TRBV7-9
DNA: TGTGCCAGCAGCTTATTGATGGTTGGGACTGAAGCTTTCTTT
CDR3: CASSLLMVGTEAFF

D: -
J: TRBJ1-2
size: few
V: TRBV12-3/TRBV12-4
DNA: TGTGCCAGCAGCCATTCCCCCTCGTATGGCTACACCTTC
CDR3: CASSHSPSYGYTF